The 19 T cell receptor beta chains reported below all come from one sample, sequenced in a study of shared clonotypes between healthy human individuals. Generated by immunoSEQ multiplex PCR, the TCRdb table keeps only in-frame clones and is missing some. The table includes a few hundred thousand clones, roughly 78% detected once. The sequencing sample was made of PBMCs. These receptors all stem from a middle-aged woman in good health. Some clones in this sample may be carry-over from other donors' samples.

This rearrangement joins TRBV30 to TRBJ2-7; the match to TRBD2 covers 12 bases. The trim removed 3 bases at V and 6 bases at J, leaving 6 bases unmatched. This CDR3 spans 14 amino acids. Germline lookup yields CDR1 GTSNPN and CDR2 SVGIG (reference sequence). The CDR3 DNA reads as TGTGCCTGGAGGACTAGCGGGAGCTGGGTCGAGCAGTACTTC. Translated, it gives CAWRTSGSWVEQYF.

The V gene is TRBV29-1, the J gene TRBJ2-5, with D maybe TRBD1 (6 bases). The CDR3 covers 14 residues. Germline V gene data show CDR1 as SQVTM and CDR2 as ANQGSEA. The V and J ends lost 6 bases and 5 bases respectively, with 19 bases between them. CDR3 region: CSVIDIGGRETQYF. In nucleotides, the CDR3 is TGCAGCGTGATTGACATTGGGGGCCGGGAGACCCAGTACTTC.

The chain employs TRBV4-3 and TRBJ2-5; no reliable D call. V lost 5 bases to trimming and J lost 2 bases, with 18 bases between them. Germline CDR1 is LGHNA and CDR2 is YSLEER. The CDR3 consists of 16 residues. CDR3 in amino acids: CASSSGAQALQETQYF. The CDR3 DNA follows: TGCGCCAGCAGCTCCGGAGCCCAGGCCTTACAAGAGACCCAGTACTTC.

The rearrangement uses TRBV2 and TRBJ2-7, with D unclear. CDR3 length equals 13 residues. The germline V and J ends were trimmed by 7 bases and 2 bases, with 12 bases remaining between them. Germline lookup yields CDR1 SNHLY and CDR2 FYNNEI. The CDR3 loop reads CASNGLVPYEQYF. Written as DNA, the CDR3 is TGTGCCAGCAACGGCCTAGTTCCCTACGAGCAGTACTTC.

The genes are TRBV27 and TRBJ2-1; 13 positions match TRBD2. This CDR3 spans 15 amino acids. V shed 2 bases, J shed 6 bases, and the junction held 1 base outside the gene matches. Per the germline V gene, CDR1 is MNHEY and CDR2 is SMNVEV (reference sequence). The CDR3 is CASSLGTSGVNEQFF. The DNA of the CDR3 is TGTGCCAGCAGTTTAGGGACTAGCGGGGTCAATGAGCAGTTCTTC.

This chain joins TRBV28 and TRBJ2-3; D ambiguous. Germline V gene data show CDR1 as MDHEN and CDR2 as SYDVKM. The CDR3 extends over 16 amino acids. V lost 6 bases and J lost 0, with 16 bases in between. CDR3 sequence reads: CASSSLLGLSTDTQYF. The CDR3 nucleotides are TGTGCCAGCAGCTCCCTCTTGGGGTTGAGCACAGATACGCAGTATTTT.

This clone was observed a single time. The sample carries other DNA sequences with the same CDR3. This chain connects TRBV7-2 to TRBJ2-3; D not resolved. The CDR3 loop spans 15 amino acids. Looked up from germline, CDR1 is SGHTA and CDR2 is FQGNSA. Trimming took off 1 base at V and 1 base at J, with 9 bases between the two ends. CDR3 bases: TGTGCCAGCAGCTTAGTTGGCGGAGGCACAGATACGCAGTATTTT. Translation: CASSLVGGGTDTQYF.

The gene calls are TRBV28 and TRBJ2-7; 9 bases are a match to TRBD2. This CDR3 region has 14 residues. CDR1 and CDR2 from the germline V gene are MDHEN and SYDVKM. The V segment lost 5 bases and the J segment 13 bases; nucleotides outside the gene matches: 15. The CDR3, as DNA: TGTGCCAGCAGTCTCCAGGGTAGCGGGGGTACGGGTTACTTC. Translated: CASSLQGSGGTGYF. The entire variable domain, with the rest obtained from reference TRBV28 and TRBJ2-7, is as follows: DVKVTQSSRYLVKRTGEKVFLECVQDMDHENMFWYRQDPGLGLRLIYFSYDVKMKEKGDIPEGYSVSREKKERFSLILESASTNQTSMYLCASSLQGSGGTGYFGPGTRLTVT.

This clone was found a few times. The V gene is TRBV27, the J gene TRBJ2-7, with TRBD2 matching over 7 bases. The V gene end was trimmed by 4 bases and the J gene end by 2 bases; junction bases not matched to a gene: 5. Germline assignment: CDR1 MNHEY and CDR2 SMNVEV (reference sequence). This CDR3 contains 14 residues. Written as DNA, the CDR3 is TGTGCCAGCAGTTCGGGACTACCCCCCTACGAGCAGTACTTC. This sequence encodes CASSSGLPPYEQYF.

This chain links TRBV6-5 with TRBJ1-4, with 7 positions matching TRBD1. V trimming: 3 bases; J trimming: 7 bases; junction bases outside the gene matches: 5. The germline V gene has CDR1 MNHEY and CDR2 SVGAGI. The CDR3 has 14 residues. CDR3 region: CASSYDRESEKLFF. The DNA of the CDR3 is TGTGCCAGCAGTTATGACAGGGAGAGTGAAAAACTGTTTTTT.

The V call is TRBV7-9, the J call TRBJ1-1; D is perhaps TRBD1 (5 bases). The V gene lost 2 bases and the J gene lost 3 bases, with 10 bases spanning the gap. Germline lookup yields CDR1 SEHNR and CDR2 FQNEAQ (reference sequence). The CDR3 covers 14 residues. The CDR3 coding sequence is TGTGCCAGCAGCTTATATCAGGGTGACACTGAAGCTTTCTTT. Residues: CASSLYQGDTEAFF.

The chain employs TRBV6-1 and TRBJ2-7; D perhaps matches TRBD2 (6 bases). V lost 8 bases to trimming and J lost 4 bases, with 12 bases between them. CDR3 length: 12 amino acids. Germline assignment: CDR1 MNHNS and CDR2 SASEGT. CDR3 residues: CASATGLYEQYF. The CDR3, as DNA: TGTGCCAGCGCGACGGGACTGTACGAGCAGTACTTC.

This chain uses TRBV29-1 with TRBJ2-2; either TRBD1 or TRBD2 may supply D (6 bases each). The V and J ends lost 7 bases and 5 bases respectively, with 17 bases between them. Per germline, CDR1 SQVTM and CDR2 ANQGSEA. This CDR3 is 14 amino acids long. DNA of the CDR3: TGCAGCGCCGGATGGCAGGGGAGGACCGGGGAGCTGTTTTTT. Translating gives CSAGWQGRTGELFF.

The V gene is TRBV30, the J gene TRBJ1-1; the D is unclear. The CDR3 runs 13 residues. Deletions cut 4 bases from V and 1 base from J, with 10 bases between. CDR1 GTSNPN and CDR2 SVGIG come from the germline V gene (reference sequence). The CDR3: CAWKPGENTEAFF. The DNA for the CDR3 is TGTGCCTGGAAACCAGGAGAGAACACTGAAGCTTTCTTT.

The table lists this clone with a few counts. Additional DNA sequences in this sample encode the identical CDR3. The chain links TRBV5-1 to TRBJ2-3, with 7 positions matching TRBD1. Germline trimming cut 2 bases from V and 3 bases from J; bases unmatched to any gene: 3. The CDR3 length is 14 residues. Germline-derived CDR1 and CDR2 are SGHRS and YFSETQ. As DNA, the CDR3 is TGCGCCAGCAGCTTAGGGGGCCGGACAGATACGCAGTATTTT. Translation gives CASSLGGRTDTQYF.

This clone has a single count. The chain has TRBV7-2 and TRBJ2-2; D is unclear. The CDR3 spans 14 residues. V lost 1 base, J lost 0 bases, and 3 bases lay in between. Germline-derived CDR1 and CDR2 are SGHTA and FQGNSA. This CDR3 is CASSLGANTGELFF. The CDR3 bases are TGTGCCAGCAGCTTAGGGGCGAACACCGGGGAGCTGTTTTTT. Supplemented by reference TRBV7-2 and TRBJ2-2, the full variable domain reads GAGVSQSPSNKVTEKGKDVELRCDPISGHTALYWYRQSLGQGLEFLIYFQGNSAPDKSGLPSDRFSAERTGGSVSTLTIQRTQQEDSAVYLCASSLGANTGELFFGEGSRLTVL.

V gene TRBV27 combines with J gene TRBJ2-1; D might be TRBD2 (5 bases). Between the trimmed V and J ends, which lost 3 bases and 0 bases, there was a span of 12 bases. The CDR3 is 16 amino acids. Germline V gene sequence: CDR1 MNHEY, CDR2 SMNVEV (reference sequence). The CDR3 here is CASSFRPAGSYNEQFF. The CDR3 DNA follows: TGTGCCAGCAGTTTTCGTCCGGCGGGCTCCTACAATGAGCAGTTCTTC.

This sequence joins TRBV5-8 and TRBJ2-7; the match to TRBD2 covers 8 bases. Germline V gene lookup returns CDR1 SGHTS and CDR2 YDEGEE. The CDR3 totals 14 residues. Trimming cost V 2 bases and J 2 bases; bases outside gene matches: 3. CDR3 loop: CASSFRTSPYEQYF. CDR3 DNA: TGTGCCAGCAGCTTTCGGACTAGCCCCTACGAGCAGTACTTC. Based on the CDR3 plus reference TRBV5-8 and TRBJ2-7, the full variable domain is EAGVTQSPTHLIKTRGQQATLRCSPISGHTSVYWYQQALGLGLQFLLWYDEGEERNRGNFPPRFSGRQFPNYSSELNVNALELEDSALYLCASSFRTSPYEQYFGPGTRLTVT.

The CDR3 loop is CASSLTSGRRTGELFF. The DNA for the CDR3 is TGCGCCAGCAGCTTAACTAGCGGGAGAAGGACCGGGGAGCTGTTTTTT. J is TRBJ2-2 and V is TRBV5-1, with TRBD2 matching 11 bases. V shed 2 bases, J shed 5 bases, and the junction held 5 bases outside the gene matches. Germline assignment: CDR1 SGHRS and CDR2 YFSETQ. The CDR3 is 16 residues long.